This T cell receptor beta chain is from a study of T cell responses to AZD1222 COVID-19 vaccine. The sample holds a few counts of this clone. Germline V gene lookup returns CDR1 DFQATT and CDR2 SNEGSKA (reference sequence). Deletions cut 6 bases from V and 2 bases from J, with 7 bases between. The CDR3 is 11 residues long. This table comes from immunoSEQ multiplex PCR, and its TCRdb copy is limited to in-frame clones, with some not included. The sample contains 160,000 or so clones, around 94% of which appear only once. The V call is TRBV20-1, the J call TRBJ2-5, with a tentative D call TRBD2 (5 bases). The specimen was peripheral blood, collected on day 0 of AZD1222 vaccination. This clonotype was obtained from an adult in good health. The CDR3 nucleotides read TGCAGTGCGAGGGTTCAAGAGACCCAGTACTTC. It translates to CSARVQETQYF.